This TCR beta chain was captured by sequencing in a study of OX40 agonist ivuxolimab in advanced cancers. This table comes from immunoSEQ multiplex PCR, and its TCRdb copy is limited to in-frame clones, with some not included. Of more than 50,000 clones detected, 84% appear once; the ten largest clones hold roughly 30%. This clonotype originated in an adult with an advanced solid tumor such as melanoma, head and neck, liver or kidney cancer. The source material was CD4+ or CD8+ T cells sorted from blood, sampled in a trial of the OX40 agonist ivuxolimab.

The CDR3 is CASGPGLANEKLFF. CDR3 in DNA: TGTGCTAGTGGCCCTGGACTAGCTAATGAAAAACTGTTTTTT. The gene calls are TRBV12-5 and TRBJ1-4; no firm D call. The CDR3 is made up of 14 amino acids. Germline-derived CDR1 and CDR2 are LGHNT and FRNRAP. The V and J ends lost 6 bases and 3 bases respectively, with 11 bases between them. Complete variable domain (other parts from reference TRBV12-5 and TRBJ1-4): DARVTQTPRHKVTEMGQEVTMRCQPILGHNTVFWYRQTMMQGLELLAYFRNRAPLDDSGMPKDRFSAEMPDATLATLKIQPSEPRDSAVYFCASGPGLANEKLFFGSGTQLSVL.